A selection of T cell receptor beta chains follows, all from one sample in a study of type 1 regulatory T cells. These receptors are not linked to any known antigen. Via MiXCR, TCRdb re-called the reads, giving one row per CDR3 protein. The repertoire holds approximately 21,000 distinct CDR3 sequences, with roughly 50% as singletons. Sequencing was carried out using cultured T cells, either the whole culture or a sorted T cell fraction (not recorded which). The receptors derive from a human donor in good health. Each CDR3 is given with its conserved first and last residue. A D gene is named only where the DNA matches it firmly. Size tells how often a clone was seen (once, few, many) or the class of an expanded clone, and some rows leave it out.

V	D	J	size	DNA	CDR3
TRBV27	-	TRBJ2-1	-	TGTGCCAGCAGTTTGAGCCTCCCCAATGAGCAGTTCTTC	CASSLSLPNEQFF
TRBV4-1	TRBD1	TRBJ1-6	few	TGCGCCAGCAGCCAGGACAGGGTCAATAATTCACCCCTCCACTTT	CASSQDRVNNSPLHF
TRBV3-1	-	TRBJ2-2	medium-sized	TGTGCCAGCAGCTCAACCGGGGAGCTGTTTTTT	CASSSTGELFF
TRBV20-1	TRBD1	TRBJ1-4	-	TGCAGTGCCCAAGACTGGACAGGGGGCTCGAATGAAAAACTGTTTTTT	CSAQDWTGGSNEKLFF
TRBV27	-	TRBJ1-2	medium-sized	TGTGCCAGCAGTTTATCGGGCAGCAACTATGGCTACACCTTC	CASSLSGSNYGYTF
TRBV29-1	-	TRBJ2-1	few	TGCAGCGTTGGGGAGCGCTACAATGAGCAGTTCTTC	CSVGERYNEQFF
TRBV3-1	-	TRBJ2-1	-	TGTGCCAGCAGCCAGGGCGGACAAGTCAATGAGCAGTTCTTC	CASSQGGQVNEQFF
TRBV2	TRBD1	TRBJ2-3	-	TGTGCCAGCATGATGGGACAGGTGGGAGATACGCAGTATTTT	CASMMGQVGDTQYF
TRBV15	TRBD1	TRBJ1-2	once	TGTGCCACCAGCAGTTTTACCGGGACAGCATCCTTC	CATSSFTGTASF
TRBV3-1	-	TRBJ2-3	-	TGTGCCAGCAGCCAAGGGTTCGCAGCCACAGATACGCAGTATTTT	CASSQGFAATDTQYF
TRBV4-3	TRBD2	TRBJ2-3	-	TGCGCCAGCAGCCAAGAGCCTAGCGGGGGGGGTTGGGCTACGCAGTATTTT	CASSQEPSGGGWATQYF
TRBV18	-	TRBJ1-1	-	TGTGCCAGCTCACCAGAGGGGAACACTGAAGCTTTCTTT	CASSPEGNTEAFF
TRBV19	-	TRBJ1-2	few	TGTGCCAGTAGTCGACAGCTATCTGAAGCTGGCTACACCTTC	CASSRQLSEAGYTF
TRBV7-2	-	TRBJ1-2	few	TGTGCCAGCAGCTTAGTCTTCTCTGGCTACACCTTC	CASSLVFSGYTF
TRBV10-3	-	TRBJ1-1	-	TGTGCCATCAGGGCAGGGGTCGTAGGTTCGGCTTTCTTT	CAIRAGVVGSAFF
TRBV18	TRBD2	TRBJ2-3	-	TGTGCCAGCTCACCACTTAGCGGGGATAGTGATACGCGGTATTTT	CASSPLSGDSDTRYF
TRBV6-1	-	TRBJ1-2	-	TGTGCCAGCAGCTCAGGGGCGGACTATGGCTACACCTTC	CASSSGADYGYTF
TRBV3-1	-	TRBJ2-7	once	TGTGCCAGCAGCAAAGACGGGGGCCACGAGCAGTACTTC	CASSKDGGHEQYF
TRBV30	TRBD1	TRBJ1-2	-	TGTGCCTGGAGTGGCAGGGGGCAAGTTGGCTACACCTTC	CAWSGRGQVGYTF
TRBV20-1	-	TRBJ2-7	once	TGCAGTGCGGGTGGAGGGGGGGGGTACGAGCAGTACTTC	CSAGGGGGYEQYF
TRBV21-1	-	TRBJ2-7	once	TGTGCCAGCAGCCCCCGATCGCAACTCTTCTCCTACGAGCAGTACTTC	CASSPRSQLFSYEQYF
TRBV12-3/TRBV12-4	-	TRBJ2-7	medium-sized	TGTGCCAGCAGTTTTAGGGCTTACTACGAGCAGTACTTC	CASSFRAYYEQYF
TRBV7-9	-	TRBJ1-4	-	TGTGCCAGCAGCTTAGGAGCATTTTCAACTAATGAAAAACTGTTTTTT	CASSLGAFSTNEKLFF
TRBV12-3/TRBV12-4	TRBD2	TRBJ2-1	medium-sized	TGTGCCAGCAGTCCCGGACTAGCCTCGGGGAAGGTGCAGTTCTTC	CASSPGLASGKVQFF
TRBV27	TRBD1	TRBJ1-2	-	TGTGCCAGCAGTTCCATGGGGACAGGGAGGCATTTTAACTATGGCTACACCTTC	CASSSMGTGRHFNYGYTF